Following are 4 T cell receptor beta chains from one sample sequenced in a study of human T cells and chemical hapten exposure. TCRdb fed the RACE reads into MiXCR, producing one record per CDR3 protein. The sample yields 55,000 to 75,000 distinct CDR3 sequences, about 6% seen once. Time point of the sample: healthy volunteer bleed at 6 weeks. Unfractionated whole blood yielded total RNA. The sequencing input was whole blood. The receptors were sampled from a female donor in good health. Some clones in this sample may be carry-over from other donors' samples.

The rearrangement uses TRBV12-3 or TRBV12-4 and TRBJ2-1; the match to TRBD2 covers 11 bases. This CDR3 has 14 residues. The trim removed 7 bases at V and 8 bases at J, leaving 7 bases unmatched. The CDR3 DNA is TGTGCCAGCACCAAACTAGCGGGAGCAGATGAGCAGTTCTTC. The encoded protein is CASTKLAGADEQFF.

This clonotype showed up just a few times. The chain combines TRBV27 with TRBJ2-1; TRBD2 is a possible D gene (5 bases). CDR3 length: 13 amino acids. Germline values: CDR1 MNHEY, CDR2 SMNVEV (reference sequence). Trimming removed 2 bases at V and 9 bases at J, with 11 bases between. The CDR3 sequence is CASSLGELGEQFF. In DNA form, the CDR3 reads TGTGCCAGCAGTTTAGGGGAGTTAGGTGAGCAGTTCTTC.

In this sample, this clonotype turned up many times. The genes are TRBV3-1 and TRBJ1-4; D gene ambiguous. V lost 3 bases, J lost 5 bases, and 10 bases lay in between. This CDR3 has 14 residues. Germline-derived CDR1 and CDR2 are LGHDT and YNNKEL (reference sequence). This CDR3 is CASSQSSGNEKLFF. DNA of the CDR3: TGTGCCAGCAGCCAGTCATCTGGGAATGAAAAACTGTTTTTT.

Ten or more counts support this clonotype. CDR3 region: CASSRTTGRADTQYF. For the CDR3, the DNA is TGCGCCAGCAGCCGGACTACAGGGAGGGCAGATACGCAGTATTTT. This chain links TRBV4-3 with TRBJ2-3, with D possibly being TRBD2 (7 bases). The ends were cut back, 4 bases at V and 4 bases at J, with 15 bases in the middle. CDR3 length equals 15 residues. Germline assignment: CDR1 LGHNA and CDR2 YSLEER.